This T cell receptor beta chain was profiled in a study of blood T cell repertoires in COVID-19. Turning to the study itself: Sites across the United States, Italy and Spain contributed samples from acute and convalescent COVID-19. PBMCs, B-cell-depleted T cells, or T cells were the source of the cDNA or gDNA that made up the material.

The CDR3 extends over 16 amino acids. CDR1 is MNHEY, CDR2 SMNVEV, per germline (reference sequence). V lost 5 bases, J lost 4 bases, and 21 bases lay in between. In the authors' workflow: Amplifying reference gene primers gave estimates of nucleated cell counts. TCRdb's table, derived via immunoSEQ multiplex PCR, lists solely in-frame clones and lacks some. D and trimming come from the DNA, and the V and J calls and clone size come from that table. The sample lists some 270,000 clones, about 80% occurring once. The V gene is TRBV27, the J gene TRBJ2-7, with a weak D call TRBD1 (6 bases). This TCR was recovered from a person aged 70 to 79 with COVID-19, enrolled during active disease. Sequencing was performed on peripheral blood. This CDR3 reads CASSNPQGNTIYEQYF. The CDR3 DNA reads as TGTGCCAGCAGTAACCCACAGGGAAACACTATTTACGAGCAGTACTTC.